These 32 T cell receptor beta chains came from one sample sequenced in a study of blood T cell repertoires in COVID-19. Clones were sequenced by immunoSEQ multiplex PCR, and TCRdb holds only the in-frame ones, with some missing. This table has some 290,000 clones, roughly 90% appearing once. Sequencing was carried out using peripheral blood. The origin of the receptors is a woman in her 30s with COVID-19, enrolled during active disease.

V and J are TRBV11-2 and TRBJ2-5; 10 bases are a match to TRBD2. From germline, CDR1 is SGHAT and CDR2 FQNNGV. V dropped 1 base and J dropped 3; count of bases not matched to a gene: 14. The CDR3 is made up of 19 amino acids. CDR3 sequence reads: CASSLGPSGGAGGKETQYF. In nucleotides, the CDR3 is TGTGCCAGCAGCTTAGGACCAAGCGGGGGGGCGGGCGGCAAAGAGACCCAGTACTTC.

The V gene is TRBV5-4, the J gene TRBJ2-7, with D maybe TRBD2 (6 bases). The CDR3 totals 14 residues. Germline CDR1 SGHNT, CDR2 YYREEE (reference sequence). V lost 1 base and J 2 bases, leaving 10 bases between the germline ends. The CDR3 sequence is CASSLRSGAYEQYF. The CDR3 coding sequence is TGTGCCAGCAGCTTGAGGTCGGGGGCCTACGAGCAGTACTTC.

The J gene is TRBJ2-5, the V gene TRBV6-6; maybe TRBD1 (5 bases). V was pared by 5 bases and J by 4 bases, with 5 bases between. This CDR3 spans 11 amino acids. Germline V lookup: CDR1 MNHNY, CDR2 SVGAGI (reference sequence). CDR3 region: CASSRGETQYF. The CDR3 DNA is TGTGCCAGCAGTAGGGGAGAGACCCAGTACTTC.

The genes are TRBV19 and TRBJ1-6; 9 bases agree with TRBD1. The CDR3 consists of 16 residues. Germline V gives CDR1 LNHDA, CDR2 SQIVND (reference sequence). Trimming took 5 bases from V and 8 from J; bases not matched to a gene: 10. In nucleotides, the CDR3 is TGTGCCAGTAGTCTCCAGGGACAGGGTGAGGATTCACCCCTCCACTTT. Its protein is CASSLQGQGEDSPLHF.

This clone has just a few counts. The sample holds other DNA sequences that translate to the same CDR3. This chain joins TRBV24-1 and TRBJ2-1, with D perhaps TRBD2 (6 bases). V lost 6 bases and J 4 bases, leaving 12 bases between the germline ends. This CDR3 contains 14 residues. Germline CDR1 is KGHDR and CDR2 is SFDVKD. This chain's CDR3 is CATSPTGEYNEQFF. CDR3 nucleotides: TGTGCCACCAGTCCAACGGGGGAGTACAATGAGCAGTTCTTC.

The CDR3 here is CASRLDRGSYNEQFF. CDR3 DNA: TGTGCCAGCAGACTCGACAGGGGATCCTACAATGAGCAGTTCTTC. The chain is built from TRBV6-4 and TRBJ2-1, with 8 bases aligning to TRBD1. Germline lookup yields CDR1 MRHNA and CDR2 SNTAGT. This CDR3 is built from 15 residues. V shed 6 bases, J shed 1 base, and the junction held 5 bases outside the gene matches.

The chain is built from TRBV6-5 and TRBJ1-5; the match to TRBD1 covers 8 bases. V was pared by 6 bases and J by 9 bases, with 13 bases of the junction left unmatched. This CDR3 has 15 residues. Germline assignment: CDR1 MNHEY and CDR2 SVGAGI. The CDR3 region has the DNA TGTGCCAGCAGAAGGTCGGGACAGGTCGAGGGGCCCCAGCATTTT. It encodes CASRRSGQVEGPQHF.

This chain joins TRBV18 and TRBJ2-7, with D perhaps matching TRBD2 (5 bases). V lost 6 bases and J lost 2, with 14 bases in between. CDR1 KGHSH and CDR2 LQKENI come from the germline V gene. The CDR3 sequence is 14 residues long. The CDR3 here is CASSRGAQTYEQYF. CDR3 sequence (DNA): TGTGCCAGCTCCCGGGGAGCCCAAACCTACGAGCAGTACTTC.

The chain recombines TRBV20-1 with TRBJ2-5, with no clear D. Germline values: CDR1 DFQATT, CDR2 SNEGSKA (reference sequence). The CDR3 runs to 11 residues. Trimming left V 3 bases short and J 7 bases short, with 9 bases between. The CDR3 DNA is TGCAGTGCTAGTCAGAGAGGGACCCAGTACTTC. Amino acid sequence: CSASQRGTQYF.

The chain recombines TRBV6-5 with TRBJ1-5; D is perhaps TRBD1 (5 bases). V was cut by 6 bases and J by 5 bases, with 11 bases left in between. This CDR3 comprises 13 residues. CDR1 and CDR2 from the germline V gene are MNHEY and SVGAGI. The CDR3 is CASRPAGDQPQHF. The CDR3, as DNA: TGTGCCAGCAGACCGGCGGGGGATCAGCCCCAGCATTTT.

This chain connects TRBV11-2 to TRBJ2-3; 7 positions match TRBD1. The CDR3 length is 15 residues. Germline CDR1 is SGHAT and CDR2 is FQNNGV. Trimming removed 6 bases from V and 4 bases from J; junction bases left unmatched: 10. DNA for the CDR3: TGTGCCAGCAGTTTAAGGCTAACAGGGGCAGATACGCAGTATTTT. It is translated as CASSLRLTGADTQYF.

The CDR3 coding sequence is TGTGCCAGCAGCAACAGCCCCGGCGATTATGGCTACACCTTC. Encoded protein: CASSNSPGDYGYTF. The chain employs TRBV3-1 (or the pseudogene TRBV3-2) and TRBJ1-2; D gene unclear. The germline V gene encodes CDR1 LGHDT and CDR2 YNNKEL (reference sequence). This CDR3 region has 14 residues. V lost 5 bases and J lost 5, with 15 bases in between.

The CDR3 bases are TGTGCCAGCAGCAAGATCAGGGGACAGGGAAAGGAAGAAGGGGAGCTGTTTTTT. Amino acids: CASSKIRGQGKEEGELFF. The chain is built from TRBV21-1 and TRBJ2-2; TRBD1 was called by the table and not checked on the DNA. TRBV21-1 is listed as a pseudogene. CDR3 length: 18 residues.

The rearrangement links TRBV19 to TRBJ2-1; 7 nucleotides line up with TRBD2. The CDR3 loop spans 13 amino acids. The junction had 6 bases not matched to a gene; V was cut back by 5 bases and J by 8 bases. Germline V lookup: CDR1 LNHDA, CDR2 SQIVND (reference sequence). In DNA, the CDR3 is TGTGCCAGTAGTCTCAGACGGGGGGATGAGCAGTTCTTC. Its protein product is CASSLRRGDEQFF.

The rearrangement links TRBV6-1 to TRBJ2-3; tentative D call: TRBD1 (5 bases). V dropped 2 bases and J dropped 2 bases, with 14 bases sitting between them. CDR3 length: 16 residues. CDR1 MNHNS and CDR2 SASEGT come from the germline V gene. The CDR3 here is CASSERSREPTDTQYF. CDR3 DNA sequence: TGTGCCAGCAGTGAAAGGTCCAGGGAACCCACAGATACGCAGTATTTT.

V is TRBV7-8 and J is TRBJ2-4, with D tentatively TRBD2 (6 bases). The CDR3 contains 14 residues. The germline gives CDR1 SGHVS, CDR2 FQNEAQ. Deletions cut 6 bases from V and 4 bases from J, with 13 bases between. The CDR3 sequence: CASSEFGGKNIQYF. The CDR3 DNA is TGTGCCAGCAGTGAATTTGGAGGGAAAAACATTCAGTACTTC.

V usage is TRBV10-3 and J usage is TRBJ2-3; the match to TRBD1 covers 8 bases. Germline CDR1 reads ENHRY; CDR2 reads SYGVKD. The CDR3 length is 16 residues. Trimming cost V 2 bases and J 5 bases; bases outside gene matches: 9. The CDR3 bases are TGTGCCATCAGTGAGCCTACAGGGGGACGCGGAGATACGCAGTATTTT. Protein sequence: CAISEPTGGRGDTQYF.

The sample holds a few counts of this clone. The chain carries TRBV7-2 and TRBJ1-3; D gene ambiguous. The J call is in doubt because the DNA end fits TRBJ2-2 better. In germline, CDR1 is SGHTA, CDR2 FQGNSA. The CDR3 has 13 residues. CDR3 in DNA: TGTGCCAGCAGCTTAGATTGGTCTGGGGAGCTGTTTTTT. It specifies CASSLDWSGELFF.

The J gene is TRBJ1-1, the V gene TRBV6-2 or TRBV6-3, with TRBD1 matching over 9 bases. V was pared by 5 bases and J by 3 bases, with 7 bases of the junction left unmatched. The CDR3 is made up of 15 amino acids. The germline CDR1 and CDR2 sequences are MNHEY and SVGEGT. The CDR3 spells CASSDPTGGYTEAFF. The DNA for the CDR3 is TGTGCCAGCAGTGACCCGACAGGGGGGTACACTGAAGCTTTCTTT.

The V and J genes are TRBV6-4 and TRBJ1-2; 7 bases map to TRBD1. Germline assignment: CDR1 MRHNA and CDR2 SNTAGT. V lost 6 bases to trimming and J lost 10 bases; unmatched junction nucleotides: 11. The CDR3 runs to 13 residues. The CDR3 is CASRRTETGNYTF. The DNA for the CDR3 is TGTGCCAGCAGAAGGACTGAGACAGGGAACTACACCTTC.

This clone was recorded once. The rearrangement links TRBV5-8 to TRBJ2-1, with 7 bases lining up with TRBD1. This CDR3 is 14 amino acids long. V was pared by 0 bases and J by 7 bases, with 4 bases of the junction left unmatched. CDR1 is SGHTS and CDR2 is YDEGEE in the germline V gene. The CDR3 loop reads CASSLAGRGNEQFF. The CDR3, as DNA: TGTGCCAGCAGCTTGGCCGGCAGGGGGAATGAGCAGTTCTTC.

This chain connects TRBV15 to TRBJ1-5; D call uncertain. The germline V gene has CDR1 LNHNV and CDR2 YYDKDF (reference sequence). Trimming removed 1 base at V and 4 bases at J, with 8 bases between. The length of the CDR3 is 14 residues. For the CDR3, the DNA is TGTGCCACCAGCAGAGGGGCCGCAAATCAGCCCCAGCATTTT. Translation gives CATSRGAANQPQHF.

V and J are TRBV27 and TRBJ2-5; D perhaps matches TRBD2 (6 bases). The CDR3 is 13 residues long. Per the germline V gene, CDR1 is MNHEY and CDR2 is SMNVEV (reference sequence). V was clipped by 6 bases and J by 4 bases, with 12 bases between them. CDR3 DNA: TGTGCCAGCAGCCTTCAGGGAGGAGAGACCCAGTACTTC. Its translation is CASSLQGGETQYF.

The rearrangement links TRBV19 to TRBJ1-2; D not certain. This CDR3 spans 14 amino acids. The germline CDR1 and CDR2 sequences are LNHDA and SQIVND (reference sequence). V lost 5 bases to trimming and J lost 4 bases, with 14 bases between them. The CDR3: CASSSTDGLYGYTF. In nucleotides, the CDR3 is TGTGCCAGTAGTTCCACCGACGGACTCTATGGCTACACCTTC.

The genes are TRBV3-1 (or the pseudogene TRBV3-2) and TRBJ2-1; 12 positions agree with TRBD2. Losses at the gene ends were 4 bases for V and 7 bases for J; bases not matched to a gene: 11. Germline-derived CDR1 and CDR2 are LGHDT and YNNKEL (reference sequence). This CDR3 is 17 amino acids long. CDR3 amino acids: CASSPGLAGTTGNEQFF. CDR3 DNA sequence: TGTGCCAGCAGCCCTGGACTAGCGGGGACCACAGGGAATGAGCAGTTCTTC.

The V call is TRBV7-6, the J call TRBJ2-2; D may be TRBD1 (7 bases). Per the germline V gene, CDR1 is SGHVS and CDR2 is FNYEAQ. With 1 base removed from V and 1 base from J, the gap between germline ends came to 10 bases. The CDR3 spans 16 residues. CDR3 DNA: TGTGCCAGCAGCTTAGGACAGGGAGGGAACACCGGGGAGCTGTTTTTT. Protein product: CASSLGQGGNTGELFF. The variable domain in full, completed from reference TRBV7-6 and TRBJ2-2, reads GAGVSQSPRYKVTKRGQDVALRCDPISGHVSLYWYRQALGQGPEFLTYFNYEAQQDKSGLPNDRFSAERPEGSISTLTIQRTEQRDSAMYRCASSLGQGGNTGELFFGEGSRLTVL.

This chain links TRBV12-3 or TRBV12-4 with TRBJ1-2; D is ambiguous. The V end lost 6 bases, the J end lost 6 bases, and 14 bases lay between the germline ends. CDR3 size: 13 residues. DNA for the CDR3: TGTGCCAGCAGCCCTGGAGATTGGGATGGCTACACCTTC. This encodes CASSPGDWDGYTF.

This clone occurred a few times. J is TRBJ1-1 and V is TRBV11-2; D not resolved. The CDR3 runs 11 residues. The germline V and J ends were trimmed by 4 bases and 5 bases, with 5 bases remaining between them. Germline V lookup: CDR1 SGHAT, CDR2 FQNNGV. This CDR3 is CASSYYTEAFF. The CDR3 bases are TGTGCCAGCAGCTATTATACTGAAGCTTTCTTT. Full variable domain (missing parts from reference TRBV11-2 and TRBJ1-1): EAGVAQSPRYKIIEKRQSVAFWCNPISGHATLYWYQQILGQGPKLLIQFQNNGVVDDSQLPKDRFSAERLKGVDSTLKIQPAKLEDSAVYLCASSYYTEAFFGQGTRLTVV.

The chain is built from TRBV29-1 and TRBJ2-7; 11 bases align to TRBD1. Germline trimming cut 6 bases from V and 5 bases from J; bases unmatched to any gene: 9. Germline CDR1 reads SQVTM; CDR2 reads ANQGSEA. The CDR3 has 14 residues. CDR3 residues: CSVVPGTGGDEQYF. CDR3 sequence (DNA): TGCAGCGTCGTGCCCGGGACAGGGGGGGACGAGCAGTACTTC.

In this sample, this clone turned up a few times. The J gene is TRBJ1-2, the V gene TRBV20-1; no definite D call. Germline V CDR1 and CDR2: DFQATT, SNEGSKA (reference sequence). The length of the CDR3 is 11 residues. Trimming shortened V by 2 bases and J by 6 bases, and 7 bases separated the two germline ends. The CDR3 DNA sequence: TGCAGTGCTAGACGGGAAGATGGCTACACCTTC. Translated: CSARREDGYTF.

The chain couples TRBV7-7 to TRBJ2-5, with TRBD2 identical over 7 bases. Unmatched junction bases numbered 13, after V lost 6 bases and J lost 9 bases. The CDR3 length is 14 residues. CDR1 is SSHAT, CDR2 FNYEAQ, per germline (reference sequence). In DNA form, the CDR3 reads TGTGCCAGCAGTCCCAGGTTTTTGGGGGGGTCCCAGTACTTC. Protein sequence: CASSPRFLGGSQYF.

In its sample, this clone was seen once. V gene TRBV5-6 combines with J gene TRBJ1-6; the D is unclear. The CDR3 covers 14 residues. The V and J ends lost 2 bases and 7 bases respectively, with 10 bases between them. Germline CDR1 SGHDT, CDR2 YYEEEE. The CDR3 loop is CASSFGLGNSPLHF. CDR3 nucleotide sequence: TGTGCCAGCAGCTTCGGTCTGGGCAATTCACCCCTCCACTTT.